A selection of T cell receptor beta chains follows, all from one sample in a study of blood T cell repertoires in COVID-19. Sequenced by immunoSEQ multiplex PCR; TCRdb stores in-frame clones only, minus some. The table includes some 170,000 clones, roughly 80% detected once. The sample taken for sequencing was peripheral blood. These receptors were obtained from a woman between 65 and 79 years old with acute or convalescent COVID-19. Both conserved end residues are part of each CDR3. The D gene is left open where the match is weak. Clone sizes are given selectively: once, few, many, or a class where the clone is expanded.

clone size: NA
D gene: TRBD2
J gene: TRBJ2-3
V gene: TRBV19
CDR3 protein: CASSMGLAGGDTQYF
CDR3 DNA: TGTGCCAGTAGTATGGGACTAGCGGGGGGGGATACGCAGTATTTT

clone size: NA
D gene: NA
J gene: TRBJ1-2
V gene: TRBV20-1
CDR3 protein: CSGERVGYTF
CDR3 DNA: TGCAGTGGAGAACGAGTTGGCTACACCTTC

clone size: NA
D gene: TRBD1
J gene: TRBJ2-7
V gene: TRBV27
CDR3 protein: CASSLRDRGMQYF
CDR3 DNA: TGTGCCAGCAGTTTACGGGACAGGGGAATGCAGTACTTC

clone size: once
D gene: TRBD1
J gene: TRBJ1-2
V gene: TRBV19
CDR3 protein: CASSIIQGARGYTF
CDR3 DNA: TGTGCCAGTAGTATAATACAGGGGGCGCGAGGCTACACCTTC

clone size: NA
D gene: NA
J gene: TRBJ1-4
V gene: TRBV21-1
CDR3 protein: CASSKARTKGERNEKLFF
CDR3 DNA: TGTGCCAGCAGCAAAGCGCGGACTAAGGGCGAACGGAATGAAAAACTGTTTTTT

clone size: NA
D gene: TRBD2
J gene: TRBJ2-5
V gene: TRBV5-5
CDR3 protein: CASSSSGGIGGETQYF
CDR3 DNA: TGTGCCAGCAGTTCCAGCGGGGGGATCGGTGGGGAGACCCAGTACTTC

clone size: NA
D gene: TRBD1
J gene: TRBJ1-3
V gene: TRBV9
CDR3 protein: CASSVNPSGQAGANSGNTIYF
CDR3 DNA: TGTGCCAGCAGCGTAAACCCGAGCGGACAGGCAGGAGCAAACTCTGGAAACACCATATATTTT

clone size: few
D gene: TRBD1
J gene: TRBJ1-2
V gene: TRBV12-3/TRBV12-4
CDR3 protein: CASGQGSGYTF
CDR3 DNA: TGTGCCAGCGGACAGGGGTCTGGCTACACCTTC

clone size: once
D gene: TRBD1
J gene: TRBJ1-2
V gene: TRBV27
CDR3 protein: CASRGTGTLVGYTF
CDR3 DNA: TGTGCCAGCAGAGGGACAGGGACGCTGGTGGGCTACACCTTC

clone size: medium-sized
D gene: TRBD2
J gene: TRBJ2-5
V gene: TRBV4-3
CDR3 protein: CASSQEGYSGASEETQYF
CDR3 DNA: TGCGCCAGCAGCCAAGAGGGGTATAGCGGGGCTTCGGAAGAGACCCAGTACTTC

clone size: NA
D gene: NA
J gene: TRBJ1-3
V gene: TRBV3-1/TRBV3-2
CDR3 protein: CASSQDGLQGNTIYF
CDR3 DNA: TGTGCCAGCAGCCAAGATGGGTTACAGGGAAACACCATATATTTT

clone size: few
D gene: TRBD2
J gene: TRBJ2-5
V gene: TRBV15
CDR3 protein: CATSRVLAGQETQYF
CDR3 DNA: TGTGCCACCAGCAGAGTTCTAGCGGGACAAGAGACCCAGTACTTC

clone size: NA
D gene: TRBD1
J gene: TRBJ2-3
V gene: TRBV5-4
CDR3 protein: CASSLAGTGSTDTQYF
CDR3 DNA: TGTGCCAGCAGCTTGGCCGGGACAGGGAGCACAGATACGCAGTATTTT

clone size: NA
D gene: NA
J gene: TRBJ1-5
V gene: TRBV6-5
CDR3 protein: CASRQGRSNQPQHF
CDR3 DNA: TGTGCCAGCAGACAGGGTCGGAGCAATCAGCCCCAGCATTTT

clone size: once
D gene: TRBD2
J gene: TRBJ2-7
V gene: TRBV7-2
CDR3 protein: CASSLAPGGLAGGYSYEQYF
CDR3 DNA: TGTGCCAGCAGCTTAGCACCCGGAGGGCTAGCGGGGGGGTACTCCTACGAGCAGTACTTC

clone size: once
D gene: TRBD2
J gene: TRBJ2-7
V gene: TRBV7-2
CDR3 protein: CASSYRGGHEQYF
CDR3 DNA: TGTGCCAGCAGCTATCGCGGGGGGCACGAGCAGTACTTC